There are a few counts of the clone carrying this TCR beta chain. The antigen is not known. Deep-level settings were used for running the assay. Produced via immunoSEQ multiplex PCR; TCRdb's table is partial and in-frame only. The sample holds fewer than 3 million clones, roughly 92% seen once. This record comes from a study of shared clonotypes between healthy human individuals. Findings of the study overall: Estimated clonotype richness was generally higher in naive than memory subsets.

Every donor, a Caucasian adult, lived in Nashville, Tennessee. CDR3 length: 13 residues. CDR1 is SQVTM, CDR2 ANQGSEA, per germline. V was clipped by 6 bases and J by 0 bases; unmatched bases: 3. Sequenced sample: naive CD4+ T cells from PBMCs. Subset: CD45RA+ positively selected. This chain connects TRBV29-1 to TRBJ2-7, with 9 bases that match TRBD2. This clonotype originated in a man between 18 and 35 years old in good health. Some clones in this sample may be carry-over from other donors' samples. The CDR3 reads CSVRTSASYEQYF. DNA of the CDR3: TGCAGCGTGCGGACTAGCGCCTCCTACGAGCAGTACTTC.